This T cell receptor (beta chain) was found in a study of cytomegalovirus exposure and HLA in healthy donors. Study results and limitations: Indistinguishable V segments such as TRBV6-2 and TRBV6-3 were excluded.

As to this clone: The target antigen is unknown.

Primers included in the PCR were 60 Vbeta and 13 Jbeta primers. Data came from immunoSEQ multiplex PCR; TCRdb stores just in-frame clones and leaves some out. The sample lists some 180,000 clones, around 76% occurring once. Germline CDR1 is MNHEY and CDR2 is SMNVEV (reference sequence). CDR3 length: 15 amino acids. The ends lost 9 bases at V and 8 bases at J; junction bases unmatched: 9. The source of this sequence is a man in his forties or fifties in good health and CMV-seronegative. The sample consisted of PBMCs. The gene calls are TRBV27 and TRBJ1-6; TRBD1 matches 11 bases. The DNA of the CDR3 is TGTGCCAGGGATCCTCGGACAGGGGGCCATTCACCCCTCCACTTT. Its translation is CARDPRTGGHSPLHF.